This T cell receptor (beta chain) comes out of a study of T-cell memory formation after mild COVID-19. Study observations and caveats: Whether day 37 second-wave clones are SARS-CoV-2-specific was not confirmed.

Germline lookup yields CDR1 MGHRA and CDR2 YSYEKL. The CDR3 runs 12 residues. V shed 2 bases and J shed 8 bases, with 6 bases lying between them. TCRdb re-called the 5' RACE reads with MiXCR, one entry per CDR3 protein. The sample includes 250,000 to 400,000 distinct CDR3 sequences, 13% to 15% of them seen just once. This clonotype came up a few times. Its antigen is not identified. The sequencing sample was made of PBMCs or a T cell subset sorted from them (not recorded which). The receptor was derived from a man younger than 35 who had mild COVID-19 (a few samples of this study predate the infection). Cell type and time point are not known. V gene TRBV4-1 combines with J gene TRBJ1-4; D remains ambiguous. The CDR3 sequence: CASSQRREKLFF. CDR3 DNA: TGCGCCAGCAGCCAACGGCGGGAAAAACTGTTTTTT.